These T cell receptor beta chains were read from a single sample in a study of T cell responses to AZD1222 COVID-19 vaccine. Assay: immunoSEQ multiplex PCR; the TCRdb copy retains only in-frame clones and omits some. The data show 100,000 to 140,000 clones, about nine tenths seen once. The sample in question was peripheral blood, obtained on day 0 of AZD1222 vaccination. The receptors were gathered from an adult in good health. The CDR3 runs from the conserved cysteine through the conserved F or W. D genes are given only for firm matches. The size entry is marked missing in some rows and otherwise reads once, few, many or a size class.

once,TRBJ1-2,.,TRBV18,CASSPNRAPEGYTF,TGTGCCAGCTCACCCAACCGGGCCCCGGAAGGCTACACCTTC
.,TRBJ1-1,TRBD1,TRBV18,CASSGTGFTEAFF,TGTGCCAGCTCGGGGACAGGGTTCACTGAAGCTTTCTTT
.,TRBJ1-5,TRBD1,TRBV5-5,CASRPGQGRQPQHF,TGTGCCAGTCGTCCGGGACAGGGCCGTCAGCCCCAGCATTTT
.,TRBJ1-2,TRBD1,TRBV6-5,CASSYSSRGFYGYTF,TGTGCCAGCAGTTACAGTTCCAGGGGGTTCTATGGCTACACCTTC
once,TRBJ1-5,.,TRBV12-5,CASGLGTESSNQPQHF,TGTGCTAGTGGTTTGGGGACAGAGTCTAGCAATCAGCCCCAGCATTTT
.,TRBJ2-5,.,TRBV7-2,CASSFQRSQETQYF,TGTGCCAGCAGCTTCCAGCGGTCACAAGAGACCCAGTACTTC
.,TRBJ2-2,.,TRBV30,CAWSLSGELFF,TGTGCCTGGAGTTTGAGCGGGGAGCTGTTTTTT
.,TRBJ2-3,.,TRBV5-1,CASSFVGGGTAQYF,TGCGCCAGCAGCTTTGTTGGAGGGGGGACGGCGCAGTATTTT
.,TRBJ1-6,.,TRBV28,CASRIFKGIDNSPLHF,TGTGCCAGCAGAATATTTAAGGGTATTGATAATTCACCCCTCCACTTT
.,TRBJ2-5,.,TRBV24-1,CATSDPGQTQYF,TGTGCCACCAGTGATCCAGGGCAGACCCAGTACTTC
once,TRBJ1-1,.,TRBV30,CAWTPQGQNTEAFF,TGTGCCTGGACTCCCCAGGGACAGAACACTGAAGCTTTCTTT
.,TRBJ1-5,.,TRBV6-5,CASSLTLSNQPQHF,TGTGCCAGCAGTCTGACATTGAGCAATCAGCCCCAGCATTTT
.,TRBJ2-7,TRBD2,TRBV6-5,CASNTGGNEQYF,TGTGCCAGCAACACGGGGGGTAACGAGCAGTACTTC
.,TRBJ1-3,.,TRBV11-1,CASSFQIDRAGNTIYF,TGTGCCAGCAGCTTTCAAATCGACCGGGCTGGAAACACCATATATTTT
.,TRBJ1-2,.,TRBV9,CASSAGGYGYTF,TGTGCCAGCAGCGCGGGAGGCTATGGCTACACCTTC
.,TRBJ2-2,.,TRBV7-2,CASSLEYLVSNTGELFF,TGTGCCAGCAGCTTAGAGTATCTAGTCTCGAACACCGGGGAGCTGTTTTTT
.,TRBJ1-1,TRBD1,TRBV5-1,CASRLEGARNTEAFF,TGCGCCAGCAGGCTTGAGGGGGCGCGGAACACTGAAGCTTTCTTT
.,TRBJ2-2,.,TRBV7-9,CASSFKGITGELFF,TGTGCCAGCAGTTTCAAGGGGATCACCGGGGAGCTGTTTTTT
.,TRBJ1-5,.,TRBV19,CASSIQFNQPQHF,TGTGCCAGTAGTATACAGTTCAATCAGCCCCAGCATTTT
.,TRBJ2-7,TRBD1,TRBV7-2,CASSSRPWQRDRYYEQYF,TGTGCCAGCAGTTCACGACCGTGGCAAAGGGACAGGTACTACGAGCAGTACTTC
once,TRBJ1-1,TRBD1,TRBV28,CASSAGGTEAFF,TGTGCCAGCAGCGCAGGGGGCACTGAAGCTTTCTTT
.,TRBJ1-1,.,TRBV7-6,CASSLGAGTNTEAFF,TGTGCCAGCAGCTTAGGGGCGGGGACGAACACTGAAGCTTTCTTT